This T cell receptor (beta chain) was profiled in a study of blood T cells in healthy people across ages. The wider study: Template switching picked up about one barcoded beta molecule for each two T cells.

The CDR3 runs 14 residues. Germline V gives CDR1 DFQATT, CDR2 SNEGSKA (reference sequence). The V gene lost 4 bases and the J gene lost 2 bases, with 15 bases spanning the gap. Study-wide points: TCR beta diversity correlated strongly with naive T cell percentage.

This clonotype was recorded many times. Its specificity is unknown. Primed by a sample-barcoded 5' primer and a J-beta primer mix, a second PCR proceeded for roughly 7 to 12 cycles. A single record per CDR3 protein comes from TCRdb applying MiXCR to the 5' RACE reads. The sample has about 1,500,000 distinct CDR3 sequences, about 28% seen once. The genes are TRBV20-1 and TRBJ2-7; D is uncertain. The source material was blood. The clonotype originates from a woman aged 25-40 years in good health. CDR3 region: CSAKRTAVPYEQYF. CDR3 sequence (DNA): TGCAGTGCTAAGAGGACCGCCGTCCCCTACGAGCAGTACTTC.